What follows is one TCR beta chain and its context. Its antigen remains unknown. The data stem from a study of graft-versus-host responses after intestinal transplantation. Whole-study context: Every recipient underwent anti-thymocyte globulin induction, then tacrolimus and steroids for approximately 3 years.

General study findings and limits: Association was observed between peak circulating GvH clone levels and early post-transplant HvG declines. Recipient marrow harbored GvH clones, some of which surfaced first in ileum or blood.

Assay used: immunoSEQ multiplex PCR; TCRdb lists only in-frame clones, some missing. The sample comprises under 100,000 clones, 85% to 95% of which are singletons, and over 0.15% rests with the top ten. CDR1 is SGHAT and CDR2 is FQNNGV in the germline V gene. The germline V and J ends were trimmed by 5 bases and 0 bases, with 10 bases remaining between them. This CDR3 region has 15 residues. The TCR originated in a human donor who was the organ donor for an intestinal transplant. Sequencing used unstimulated CD4+ T cells sorted from spleen or lymph node cells, obtained before transplant. The gene calls are TRBV11-2 and TRBJ2-2, with D tentatively TRBD1 (6 bases). Here the CDR3 reads CASSLGHANTGELFF. DNA of the CDR3: TGTGCCAGCAGCCTGGGACACGCGAACACCGGGGAGCTGTTTTTT.